One and the same sample provided the 3 T cell receptor beta chains below, sequenced in a study of T cells after yellow fever vaccination. In TCRdb, the 5' RACE reads were re-called with MiXCR into one record per CDR3 protein. The data show approximately 550,000 distinct CDR3 sequences, 15% to 20% seen once. Sequenced material: PBMCs, taken 15 days after the yellow fever booster vaccination. These receptors originate from a man in his thirties or forties who received the YFV17D yellow fever vaccine.

V is TRBV6-2 or TRBV6-3 and J is TRBJ1-2; no reliable D call. Germline V CDR1 and CDR2: MNHEY, SVGEGT. Trimming took 0 bases from V and 4 from J, leaving 12 bases between them. The CDR3 is made up of 15 amino acids. The CDR3 loop is CASSYSGQMGYGYTF. As DNA, the CDR3 is TGTGCCAGCAGTTACTCCGGTCAGATGGGCTATGGCTACACCTTC.

This clonotype was recorded a few times. V gene TRBV3-1 combines with J gene TRBJ2-4; TRBD1 is a possible D gene (6 bases). Deletions cut 5 bases from V and 6 bases from J, with 14 bases between. The V gene's germline CDR1 is LGHDT and CDR2 YNNKEL (reference sequence). The CDR3 is 14 amino acids. The CDR3: CASSTRDILNIQYF. The CDR3 bases are TGTGCCAGCAGCACCCGGGACATACTAAACATTCAGTACTTC. Full variable domain (remainder filled in from reference TRBV3-1 and TRBJ2-4): DTAVSQTPKYLVTQMGNDKSIKCEQNLGHDTMYWYKQDSKKFLKIMFSYNNKELIINETVPNRFSPKSPDKAHLNLHINSLELGDSAVYFCASSTRDILNIQYFGAGTRLSVL.

This clonotype was observed a handful of times. The CDR3 bases are TGCGCCAGCAGCACCTATCCGGCGAACACTGAAGCTTTCTTT. Translated, it gives CASSTYPANTEAFF. The J gene is TRBJ1-1, the V gene TRBV4-1; no reliable D call. The CDR3 is 14 amino acids. V was shortened by 5 bases and J by 1 base, with 11 bases between the two germline ends. CDR1 and CDR2 from the germline V gene are MGHRA and YSYEKL.